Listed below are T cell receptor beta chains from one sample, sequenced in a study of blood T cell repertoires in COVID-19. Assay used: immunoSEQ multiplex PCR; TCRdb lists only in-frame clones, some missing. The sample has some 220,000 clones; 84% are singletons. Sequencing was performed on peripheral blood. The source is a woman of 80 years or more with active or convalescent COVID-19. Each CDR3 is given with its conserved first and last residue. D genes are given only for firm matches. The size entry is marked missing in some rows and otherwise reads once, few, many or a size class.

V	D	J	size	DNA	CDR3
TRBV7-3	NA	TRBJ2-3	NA	TGTGCCAGCAGCTTAAGCTTAGCGGATACGCAGTATTTT	CASSLSLADTQYF
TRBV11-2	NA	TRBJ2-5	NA	TGTGCCAGCAGCCCAGAGGCCGAGACCCAGTACTTC	CASSPEAETQYF
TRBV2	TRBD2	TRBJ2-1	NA	TGTGCCAGCAGTCTATATAGCGGGAGTTACGGAAATGAGCAGTTCTTC	CASSLYSGSYGNEQFF
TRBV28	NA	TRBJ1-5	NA	TGTGCCAGCAGACATTCGGGTCAGCCCCAGCATTTT	CASRHSGQPQHF
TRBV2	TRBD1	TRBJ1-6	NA	TGTGCCAGCAGACCGGGACAGGGGGCTTTCAATTCACCCCTCCACTTT	CASRPGQGAFNSPLHF
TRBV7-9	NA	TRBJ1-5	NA	TGTGCCAGCAGCCAAGACAATCGGAATCAGCCCCAGCATTTT	CASSQDNRNQPQHF
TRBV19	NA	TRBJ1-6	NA	TGTGCCAGTAGTATTGATCTGGGGAGCTCCTATAATTCACCCCTCCACTTT	CASSIDLGSSYNSPLHF
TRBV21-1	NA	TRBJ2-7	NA	TGTGCCAGCAGCCTCCGACACGGCAGGGGACACCAAGCCTACGAGCAGTACTTC	CASSLRHGRGHQAYEQYF
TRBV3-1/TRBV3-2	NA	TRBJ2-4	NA	TGTGCCAGCAGCCTAGAATCGGGAATTCAGTACTTC	CASSLESGIQYF
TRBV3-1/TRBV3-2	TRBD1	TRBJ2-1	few	TGTGCCAGCAGCCAAGAACAGGGGGTCTACAATGAGCAGTTCTTC	CASSQEQGVYNEQFF
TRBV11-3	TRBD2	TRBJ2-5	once	TGTGCCAGCAGCTCTACTAGCGGGGGGGTAGAGACCCAGTACTTC	CASSSTSGGVETQYF
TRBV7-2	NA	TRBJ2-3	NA	TGTGCCAGCAGCTTAGTAAGACAACCCAGGGATACGCAGTATTTT	CASSLVRQPRDTQYF
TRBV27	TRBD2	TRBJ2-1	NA	TGTGCCAGCAGTATTACGGGAGGGCCGGACCACTTCTTC	CASSITGGPDHFF
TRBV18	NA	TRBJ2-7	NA	TGTGCCAGCTCACCATTGGACAACGAGCAGTACTTC	CASSPLDNEQYF
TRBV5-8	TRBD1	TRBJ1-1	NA	TGTGCCAGCAGATGGGACAGGGGGCCCCGGAACACTGAAGCTTTCTTT	CASRWDRGPRNTEAFF
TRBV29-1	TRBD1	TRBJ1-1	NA	TGCAGCGTTGACTTCGACAGGGGGAACACTGAAGCTTTCTTT	CSVDFDRGNTEAFF
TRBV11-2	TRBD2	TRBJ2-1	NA	TGTGCCAGCAGCTTAGAAATCGGGGGGGCCTACAATGAGCAGTTCTTC	CASSLEIGGAYNEQFF
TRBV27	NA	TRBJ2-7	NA	TGTGCCAGCAGTTTAAGTGGGACTGGCTCCTACGAGCAGTACTTC	CASSLSGTGSYEQYF
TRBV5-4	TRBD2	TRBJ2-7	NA	TGTGCCAGCAGCTTGGGACTAGCGGGAGTCATCTACGAGCAGTACTTC	CASSLGLAGVIYEQYF
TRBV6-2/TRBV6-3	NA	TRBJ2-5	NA	TGTGCCAGCAGCTTAGGGGTTCCCGAGACCCAGTACTTC	CASSLGVPETQYF
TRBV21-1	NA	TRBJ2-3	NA	TGTGCCAGCCCTACCAGGGGCCGAACAGATACGCAGTATTTT	CASPTRGRTDTQYF
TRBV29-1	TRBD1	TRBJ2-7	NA	TGCAGCGTCTTACAGGGGGTACACGAGCAGTACTTC	CSVLQGVHEQYF
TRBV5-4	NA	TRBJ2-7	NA	TGTGCCAGCAGCTTGGATCTAGCGAACTCTGAGCAGTACTTC	CASSLDLANSEQYF
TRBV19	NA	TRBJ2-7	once	TGTGCCACCGCCGGGACAAACTCCTACGAGCAGTACTTC	CATAGTNSYEQYF
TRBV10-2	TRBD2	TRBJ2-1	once	TGCGCCAGCAGACTAGGACTAGCGGGGGGCCATGAGCAGTTCTTC	CASRLGLAGGHEQFF
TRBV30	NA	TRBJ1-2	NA	TGTGCCTGGAGTCCCCGGGGGGATGGCTATGGCTACACCTTC	CAWSPRGDGYGYTF
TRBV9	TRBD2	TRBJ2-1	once	TGTGCCAGCAGCTCGCTAGCGGGGGTACATAATGAGCAGTTCTTC	CASSSLAGVHNEQFF
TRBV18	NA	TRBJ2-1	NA	TGTGCCAGCTCACCACCGTATGGGAGCTCCTACAATGAGCAGTTCTTC	CASSPPYGSSYNEQFF
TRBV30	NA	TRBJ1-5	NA	TGTGCCTGGAGTGTAAGCGGGGGAGTCAATCAGCCCCAGCATTTT	CAWSVSGGVNQPQHF
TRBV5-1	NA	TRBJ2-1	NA	TGCGCCAGTAATACAGGGTCCCCCTACAATGAGCAGTTCTTC	CASNTGSPYNEQFF
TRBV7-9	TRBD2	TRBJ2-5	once	TGTGCCAGCTCCCGCGGGGGGCAGGTTGGCAAGACCCAGTACTTC	CASSRGGQVGKTQYF
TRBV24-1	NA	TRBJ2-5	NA	TGTGCCACCAGTGACCAACCGCCGGGGGTTGGGGAGACCCAGTACTTC	CATSDQPPGVGETQYF
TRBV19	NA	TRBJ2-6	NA	TGTGCCAGTAGTATAGTGCGGGGGGCCAACGTCCTGACTTTC	CASSIVRGANVLTF
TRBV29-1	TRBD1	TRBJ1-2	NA	TGCAGCGTGGCTTGGACAGGGGGCGCCTATGGCTACACCTTC	CSVAWTGGAYGYTF
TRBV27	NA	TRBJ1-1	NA	TGTGCCAGCAGTTTACTTGGGGGGGCGGAGATCACTGAAGCTTTCTTT	CASSLLGGAEITEAFF
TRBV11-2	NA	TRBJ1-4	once	TGTGCCAGCAGCTTTGTGACCCAACGGGGTGAAAAACTGTTTTTT	CASSFVTQRGEKLFF
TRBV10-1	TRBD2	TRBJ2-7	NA	TGCGCCAGCAGTGAGTCGGCTGGGGGGGGAAGCTCCTACGAGCAGTACTTC	CASSESAGGGSSYEQYF
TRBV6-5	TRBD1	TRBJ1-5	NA	TGTGCCAGCCGCGGACAGGGGGCGTATCAGCCCCAGCATTTT	CASRGQGAYQPQHF
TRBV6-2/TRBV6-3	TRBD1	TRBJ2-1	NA	TGTGCCAGCAGCGACGACAGGGCCCCTATTCGCAATGAGCAGTTCTTC	CASSDDRAPIRNEQFF
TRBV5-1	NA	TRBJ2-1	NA	TGCGCCAGCAGCTTGGCCGCCTTTGGGGGCAGCTCCTACAATGAGCAGTTCTTC	CASSLAAFGGSSYNEQFF
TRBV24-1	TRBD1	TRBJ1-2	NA	TGTGCCACCAGTGATAATAGGGACAGGGGGGGCTACACCTTC	CATSDNRDRGGYTF
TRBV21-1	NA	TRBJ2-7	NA	TGTGCCAGCAGCAGTAACCAGGGATACGGTGAGCAGTACTTC	CASSSNQGYGEQYF